One sample yielded the 9 T cell receptor beta chains listed below, sequenced in a study of blood T cell repertoires in COVID-19. The method was immunoSEQ multiplex PCR; TCRdb's version includes in-frame clones alone and lacks a portion of them. The sample holds about 80,000 clones; roughly 80% are singletons and the top ten take around 33%. Sequenced: peripheral blood. The receptors come from a man in his sixties with COVID-19, enrolled during active disease.

This chain links TRBV10-3 with TRBJ1-4; 7 nucleotides match TRBD1. The germline CDR1 and CDR2 sequences are ENHRY and SYGVKD. The CDR3 totals 14 residues. With 4 bases clipped from V and 5 bases from J, the junction kept 4 bases outside the gene matches. The CDR3 DNA follows: TGTGCCATCAGTGGGGGACAGAAGAATGAAAAACTGTTTTTT. It specifies CAISGGQKNEKLFF.

The V gene is TRBV5-1, the J gene TRBJ2-7; 7 bases align to TRBD1. V dropped 4 bases and J dropped 7; count of bases not matched to a gene: 14. Germline V CDR1 and CDR2: SGHRS, YFSETQ. The CDR3 runs to 15 residues. CDR3 nucleotides: TGCGCCAGCAGCAAGGAAGACAGGGAGTCTTCAGAGCAGTACTTC. Its protein product is CASSKEDRESSEQYF.

The rearrangement joins TRBV19 to TRBJ2-3, with 10 bases aligning to TRBD2. CDR1 and CDR2 from the germline V gene are LNHDA and SQIVND (reference sequence). CDR3 length: 18 residues. V lost 3 bases to trimming and J lost 4 bases; unmatched junction nucleotides: 13. The CDR3 region is CASSIEAGGPGGPDTQYF. In nucleotides, the CDR3 is TGTGCCAGTAGTATCGAAGCGGGAGGGCCGGGTGGCCCAGATACGCAGTATTTT.

This chain links TRBV2 with TRBJ2-5, with D possibly matching TRBD2 (5 bases). The germline CDR1 and CDR2 sequences are SNHLY and FYNNEI. The V and J ends lost 5 bases and 7 bases respectively, with 14 bases between them. The CDR3 consists of 13 residues. The CDR3 reads CASSSTTRGTQYF. CDR3 nucleotide sequence: TGTGCCAGCAGTTCGACTACCCGGGGGACCCAGTACTTC.

V usage is TRBV28 and J usage is TRBJ1-5; D is unclear. The CDR3 contains 17 residues. The V end was cut by 5 bases, the J end by 1 base, with 18 bases between. Germline V gene sequence: CDR1 MDHEN, CDR2 SYDVKM. The CDR3 coding sequence is TGTGCCAGCAGTCCGCCCCCACGGGTTCGGAGCAATCAGCCCCAGCATTTT. Its translation is CASSPPPRVRSNQPQHF. The entire variable domain, with the rest obtained from reference TRBV28 and TRBJ1-5, is as follows: DVKVTQSSRYLVKRTGEKVFLECVQDMDHENMFWYRQDPGLGLRLIYFSYDVKMKEKGDIPEGYSVSREKKERFSLILESASTNQTSMYLCASSPPPRVRSNQPQHFGDGTRLSIL.

This clone appeared once. The chain combines TRBV19 with TRBJ1-5; no clear D. The V and J ends lost 10 bases and 0 bases respectively, with 13 bases between them. Germline CDR1 is LNHDA and CDR2 is SQIVND (reference sequence). The CDR3 has 14 residues. Written as DNA, the CDR3 is TGTGCCACTTCGACGCAGGCTAGCAATCAGCCCCAGCATTTT. This codes for CATSTQASNQPQHF.

This chain joins TRBV3-1 (or the pseudogene TRBV3-2) and TRBJ1-2; 7 bases fit TRBD1. This CDR3 is 14 amino acids long. Germline V gene sequence: CDR1 LGHDT, CDR2 YNNKEL (reference sequence). V lost 4 bases, J lost 8 bases, and 10 bases stayed unmatched. CDR3 DNA: TGTGCCAGCAGCCGGGACGACAGGGTGTGGGGCTACACCTTC. Protein sequence: CASSRDDRVWGYTF.

The gene calls are TRBV27 and TRBJ2-7; 7 bases agree with TRBD1. Trimming cost V 5 bases and J 7 bases; bases outside gene matches: 14. CDR1 and CDR2 from the germline V gene are MNHEY and SMNVEV (reference sequence). The CDR3 length is 15 residues. The CDR3 region is CASSLKHRGSREQYF. The CDR3 nucleotides read TGTGCCAGCAGTCTTAAGCACAGGGGTTCTAGGGAGCAGTACTTC.

The rearrangement links TRBV25-1 to TRBJ2-5; 8 bases match TRBD1. The V segment lost 1 base and the J segment 5 bases; nucleotides outside the gene matches: 6. This CDR3 has 15 residues. Per germline, CDR1 MGHDK and CDR2 SYGVNS. The CDR3: CASSESGRGRETQYF. CDR3 in DNA: TGTGCCAGCAGTGAATCGGGCAGGGGGCGGGAGACCCAGTACTTC.